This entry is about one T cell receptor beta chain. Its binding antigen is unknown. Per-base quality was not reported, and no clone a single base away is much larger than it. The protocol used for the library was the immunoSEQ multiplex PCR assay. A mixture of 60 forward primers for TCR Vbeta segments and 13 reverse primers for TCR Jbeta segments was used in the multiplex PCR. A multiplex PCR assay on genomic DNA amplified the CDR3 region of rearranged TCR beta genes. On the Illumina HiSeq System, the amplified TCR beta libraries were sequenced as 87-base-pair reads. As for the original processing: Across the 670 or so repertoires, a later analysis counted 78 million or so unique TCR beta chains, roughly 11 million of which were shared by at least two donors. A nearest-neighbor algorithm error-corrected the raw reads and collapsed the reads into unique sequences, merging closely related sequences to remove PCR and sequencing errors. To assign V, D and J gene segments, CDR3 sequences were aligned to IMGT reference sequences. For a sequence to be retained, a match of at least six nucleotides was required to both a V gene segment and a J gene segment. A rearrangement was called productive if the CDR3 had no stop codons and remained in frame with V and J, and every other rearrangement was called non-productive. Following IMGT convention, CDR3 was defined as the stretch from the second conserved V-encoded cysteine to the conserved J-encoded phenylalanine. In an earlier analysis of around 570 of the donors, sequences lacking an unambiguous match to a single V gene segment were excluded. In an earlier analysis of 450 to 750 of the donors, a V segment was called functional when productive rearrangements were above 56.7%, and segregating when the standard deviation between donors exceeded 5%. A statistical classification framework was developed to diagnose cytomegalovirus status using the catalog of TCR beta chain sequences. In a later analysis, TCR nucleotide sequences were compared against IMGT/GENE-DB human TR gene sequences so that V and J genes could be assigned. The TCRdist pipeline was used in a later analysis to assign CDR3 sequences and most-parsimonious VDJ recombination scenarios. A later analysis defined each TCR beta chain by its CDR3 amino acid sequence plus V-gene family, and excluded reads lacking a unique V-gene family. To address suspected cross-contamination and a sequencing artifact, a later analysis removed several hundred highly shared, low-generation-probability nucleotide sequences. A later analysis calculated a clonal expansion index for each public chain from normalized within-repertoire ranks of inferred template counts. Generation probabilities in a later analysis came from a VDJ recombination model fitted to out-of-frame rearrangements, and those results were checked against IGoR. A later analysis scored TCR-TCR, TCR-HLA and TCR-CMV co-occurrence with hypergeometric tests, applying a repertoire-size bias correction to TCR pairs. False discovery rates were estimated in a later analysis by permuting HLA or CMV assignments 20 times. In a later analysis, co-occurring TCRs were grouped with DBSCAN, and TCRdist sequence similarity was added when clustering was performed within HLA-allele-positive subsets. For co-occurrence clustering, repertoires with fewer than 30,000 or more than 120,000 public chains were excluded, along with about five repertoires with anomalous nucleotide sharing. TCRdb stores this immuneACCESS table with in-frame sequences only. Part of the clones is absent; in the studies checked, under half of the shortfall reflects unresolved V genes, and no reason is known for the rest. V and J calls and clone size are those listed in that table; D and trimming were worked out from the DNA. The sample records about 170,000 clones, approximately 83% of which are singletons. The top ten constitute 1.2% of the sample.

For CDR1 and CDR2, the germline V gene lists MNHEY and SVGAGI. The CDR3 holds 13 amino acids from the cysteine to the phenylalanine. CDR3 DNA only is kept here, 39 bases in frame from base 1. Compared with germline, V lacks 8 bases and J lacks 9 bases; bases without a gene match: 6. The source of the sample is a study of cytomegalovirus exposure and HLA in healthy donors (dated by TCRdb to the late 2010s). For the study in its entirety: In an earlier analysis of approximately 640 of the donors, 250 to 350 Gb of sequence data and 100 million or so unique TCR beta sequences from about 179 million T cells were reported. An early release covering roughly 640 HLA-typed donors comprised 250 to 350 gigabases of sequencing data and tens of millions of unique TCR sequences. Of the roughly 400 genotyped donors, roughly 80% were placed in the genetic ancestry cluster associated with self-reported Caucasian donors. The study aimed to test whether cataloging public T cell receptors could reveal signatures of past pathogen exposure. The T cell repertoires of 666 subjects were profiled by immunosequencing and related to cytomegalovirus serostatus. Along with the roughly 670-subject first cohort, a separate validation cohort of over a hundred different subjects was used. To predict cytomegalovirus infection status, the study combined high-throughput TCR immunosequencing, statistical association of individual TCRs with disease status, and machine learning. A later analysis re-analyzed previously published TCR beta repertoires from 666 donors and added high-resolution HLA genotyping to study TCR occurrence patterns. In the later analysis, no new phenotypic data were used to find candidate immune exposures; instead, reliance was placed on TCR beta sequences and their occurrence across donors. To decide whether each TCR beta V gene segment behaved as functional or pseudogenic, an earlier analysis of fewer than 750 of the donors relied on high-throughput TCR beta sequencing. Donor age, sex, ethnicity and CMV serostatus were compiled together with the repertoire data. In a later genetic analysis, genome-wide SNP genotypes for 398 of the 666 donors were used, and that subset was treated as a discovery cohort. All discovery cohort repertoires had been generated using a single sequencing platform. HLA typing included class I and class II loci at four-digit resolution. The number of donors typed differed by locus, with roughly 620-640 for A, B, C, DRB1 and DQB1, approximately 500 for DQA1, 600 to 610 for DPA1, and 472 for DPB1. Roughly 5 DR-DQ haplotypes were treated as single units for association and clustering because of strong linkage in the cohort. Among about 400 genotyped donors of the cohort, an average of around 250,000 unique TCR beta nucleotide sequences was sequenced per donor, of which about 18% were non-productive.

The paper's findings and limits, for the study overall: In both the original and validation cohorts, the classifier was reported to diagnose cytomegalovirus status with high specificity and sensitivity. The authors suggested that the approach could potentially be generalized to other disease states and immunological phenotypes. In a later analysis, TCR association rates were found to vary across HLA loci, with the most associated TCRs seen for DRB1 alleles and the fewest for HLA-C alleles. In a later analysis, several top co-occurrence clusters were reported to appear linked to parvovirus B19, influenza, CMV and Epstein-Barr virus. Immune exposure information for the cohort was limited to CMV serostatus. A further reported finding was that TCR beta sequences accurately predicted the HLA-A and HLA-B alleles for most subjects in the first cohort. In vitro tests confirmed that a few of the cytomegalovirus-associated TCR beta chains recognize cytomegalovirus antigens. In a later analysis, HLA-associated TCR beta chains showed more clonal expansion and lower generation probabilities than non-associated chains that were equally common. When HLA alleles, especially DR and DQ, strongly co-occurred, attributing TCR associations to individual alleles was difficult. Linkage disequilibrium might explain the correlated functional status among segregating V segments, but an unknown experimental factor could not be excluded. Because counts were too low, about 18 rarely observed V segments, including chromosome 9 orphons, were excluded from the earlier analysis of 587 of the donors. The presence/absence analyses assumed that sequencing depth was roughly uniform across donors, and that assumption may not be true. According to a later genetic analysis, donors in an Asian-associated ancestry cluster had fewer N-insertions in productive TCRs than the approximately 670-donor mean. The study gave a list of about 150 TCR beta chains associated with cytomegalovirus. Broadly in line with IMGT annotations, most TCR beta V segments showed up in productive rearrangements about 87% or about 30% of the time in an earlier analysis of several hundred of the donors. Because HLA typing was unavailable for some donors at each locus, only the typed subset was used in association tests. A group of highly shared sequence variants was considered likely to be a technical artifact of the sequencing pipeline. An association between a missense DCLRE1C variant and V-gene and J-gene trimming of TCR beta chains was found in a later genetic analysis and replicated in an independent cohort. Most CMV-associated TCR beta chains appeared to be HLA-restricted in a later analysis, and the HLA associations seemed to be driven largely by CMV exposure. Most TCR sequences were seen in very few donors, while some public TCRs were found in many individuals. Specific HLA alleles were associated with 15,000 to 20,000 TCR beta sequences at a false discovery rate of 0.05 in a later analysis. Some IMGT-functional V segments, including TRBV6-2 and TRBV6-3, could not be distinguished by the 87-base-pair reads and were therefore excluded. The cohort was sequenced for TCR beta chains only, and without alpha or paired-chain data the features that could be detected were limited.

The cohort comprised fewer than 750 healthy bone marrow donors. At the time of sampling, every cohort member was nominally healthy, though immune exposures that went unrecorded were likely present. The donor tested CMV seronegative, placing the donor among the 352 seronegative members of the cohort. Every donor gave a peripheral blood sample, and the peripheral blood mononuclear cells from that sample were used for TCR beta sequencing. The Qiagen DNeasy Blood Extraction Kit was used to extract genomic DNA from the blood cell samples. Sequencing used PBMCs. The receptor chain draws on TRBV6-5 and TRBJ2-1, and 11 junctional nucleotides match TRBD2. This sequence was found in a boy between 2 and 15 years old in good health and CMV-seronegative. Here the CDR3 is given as CASESSGRLEQFF. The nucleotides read TGTGCCAGCGAATCTAGCGGGAGGCTTGAGCAGTTCTTC.